Listed below are T cell receptor beta chains from one sample, sequenced in a study of cytomegalovirus exposure and HLA in healthy donors. Produced via immunoSEQ multiplex PCR; TCRdb's table is partial and in-frame only. The profile covers about 97,000 clones, with less than 90% appearing a single time and 2.5% to 3% taken by the ten largest. The material sequenced was PBMCs. These receptors originate from a man aged 35 to 55 in good health and CMV-seronegative. Each CDR3 is given with its conserved first and last residue. The D gene is left open where the match is weak.

TRBD1,NA,TRBV5-1,CASSLGGQGTYEQYF
NA,TRBJ1-1,TRBV4-3,CASSQVRGSDTEAFF
NA,TRBJ1-1,TRBV6-6,CASIYGLGNTEAFF
NA,TRBJ2-7,TRBV7-6,CASSLRYSYEQYF
NA,TRBJ1-2,TRBV30,CAWSVRAGLGYTF
TRBD1,TRBJ1-1,TRBV18,CASSSDRGVGTEAFF
NA,TRBJ1-1,TRBV6-4,CASSTGWATEAFF
NA,TRBJ2-7,TRBV29-1,CSVEQGNYEQYF
TRBD1,TRBJ2-7,TRBV5-1,CASSFGTGAYEQYF
TRBD1,TRBJ1-2,TRBV6-1,CAESGTGYGYTF
TRBD1,TRBJ2-7,TRBV29-1,CSVEGTGGYEQYF
TRBD2,TRBJ2-2,TRBV29-1,CSVGTSGGSGELFF
NA,TRBJ2-3,TRBV7-9,CASSSPPTRTRSTDTQYF
NA,TRBJ2-7,TRBV7-9,CASSLQGNYYEQYF
TRBD1,TRBJ1-5,TRBV7-2,CASSLTGYNQPQHF
TRBD1,TRBJ1-2,TRBV6-1,CASNLRDRGQRSYTF
NA,TRBJ1-4,TRBV20-1,CSASLGEKLFF
TRBD2,TRBJ2-7,TRBV7-2,CASSLGGRGATISYEQYF
NA,TRBJ1-5,TRBV19,CASSIREGNQPQHF
TRBD1,TRBJ1-2,TRBV5-4,CASSPGTEGFNYGYTF
NA,TRBJ1-3,TRBV27,CASRRDGEGLLGNTIYF
NA,TRBJ2-3,TRBV6-1,CASSVGGGVDTQYF
NA,TRBJ1-5,TRBV12-5,CASGLNRGSGSNQPQHF
NA,TRBJ2-7,TRBV5-4,CASSLEDNEQYF
TRBD2,TRBJ2-5,TRBV30,CAWGALAGGLGTQYF
NA,TRBJ1-2,TRBV7-9,CASSETDRDIQNTF
TRBD1,TRBJ1-3,TRBV27,CASSQGQGGNTIYF
NA,NA,TRBV27,CASSSPNRDPYEQYF
TRBD2,TRBJ2-3,TRBV5-3,CARSSLAGGRDTQYF
NA,TRBJ2-7,TRBV29-1,CSVESGLPYEQYF
TRBD2,TRBJ2-2,TRBV9,CASSLPPSGGHTGELFF